This T cell receptor (beta chain) was observed in a study of blood T cells in healthy people across ages. V was clipped by 6 bases and J by 5 bases; unmatched bases: 3. Germline CDR1 is ENHRY and CDR2 is SYGVKD. This CDR3 is 13 amino acids long. A second 7 to 11 cycle PCR used barcoded and J-beta primers. TCRdb passed the 5' RACE reads through MiXCR, listing each CDR3 protein once. The repertoire holds some 940,000 distinct CDR3 sequences, with roughly 29% as singletons. In its sample, this clonotype was seen many times. Another study also made use of these data, one on T cells of mothers and their children.

This rearrangement joins TRBV10-3 to TRBJ2-1; 8 bases agree with TRBD1. The source of this sequence is a woman in her 40s in good health. The sample taken for sequencing was blood. The CDR3 loop reads CAISPTGDNEQFF. The CDR3 nucleotides read TGTGCCATCAGCCCGACAGGGGACAATGAGCAGTTCTTC.